The 16 T cell receptor beta chains below were found in one sample sequenced in a study of blood T cell repertoires in COVID-19. Method: immunoSEQ multiplex PCR; TCRdb's copy keeps in-frame clones and lacks some. The sample records around 220,000 clones, approximately 82% being singletons. Sequenced material: peripheral blood. The receptor set was obtained from a woman older than 75 with active or convalescent COVID-19.

The V gene is TRBV11-3, the J gene TRBJ2-7, with D perhaps TRBD2 (5 bases). V gave up 1 base and J gave up 3 bases, with 10 bases separating them. CDR3 length: 14 residues. In germline, CDR1 is SGHNT, CDR2 YENEEA. CDR3 bases: TGTGCCAGCAGCTTAGTTGCTAGCTTCTACGAGCAGTACTTC. Amino acids: CASSLVASFYEQYF.

The CDR3 is CASSPQWTKGQPQHF. The CDR3, as DNA: TGTGCCAGCAGTCCCCAATGGACTAAGGGTCAGCCCCAGCATTTT. The J gene is TRBJ1-5, the V gene TRBV6-5; no clear D gene. Per the germline V gene, CDR1 is MNHEY and CDR2 is SVGAGI. V was clipped by 5 bases and J by 6 bases, with 17 bases between them. This CDR3 contains 15 residues.

This clone has more than one count but fewer than ten. The chain has TRBV27 and TRBJ2-1; maybe TRBD2 (6 bases). The CDR3 totals 15 residues. CDR1 and CDR2 (germline): MNHEY, SMNVEV (reference sequence). The germline V and J ends were trimmed by 0 bases and 7 bases, with 13 bases remaining between them. This chain's CDR3 is CASSLSGQAGNEQFF. CDR3 nucleotides: TGTGCCAGCAGTTTATCGGGCCAGGCGGGGAATGAGCAGTTCTTC.

V gene TRBV5-1 combines with J gene TRBJ2-1, with D possibly being TRBD2 (6 bases). The CDR3 is 17 amino acids. V was trimmed by 4 bases and J by 6 bases, leaving 23 bases between them. The germline gives CDR1 SGHRS, CDR2 YFSETQ. The CDR3 region has the DNA TGCGCCAGCAGCCCCCGGAGTGGAACGGGACTTCTCAATGAGCAGTTCTTC. As protein: CASSPRSGTGLLNEQFF.

The V gene is TRBV28, the J gene TRBJ1-2, with no clear D. The CDR3 contains 13 residues. Trimming took 5 bases from V and 3 from J, leaving 10 bases between them. Germline loops: CDR1 MDHEN, CDR2 SYDVKM. The CDR3 sequence is CASSPPVYYGYTF. The CDR3 DNA sequence: TGTGCCAGCAGTCCCCCGGTGTACTATGGCTACACCTTC.

The chain has TRBV15 and TRBJ1-6; possibly TRBD1 for D (6 bases). The V end lost 0 bases, the J end lost 4 bases, and 10 bases lay between the germline ends. Germline CDR1 reads LNHNV; CDR2 reads YYDKDF (reference sequence). The length of the CDR3 is 16 residues. CDR3 sequence reads: CATSREYRVYNSPLHF. CDR3 in DNA: TGTGCCACCAGCAGAGAGTACAGGGTTTATAATTCACCCCTCCACTTT.

V gene TRBV19 combines with J gene TRBJ2-2; 11 nucleotides match TRBD2. Germline CDR1 LNHDA, CDR2 SQIVND (reference sequence). V lost 8 bases to trimming and J lost 4 bases; unmatched junction nucleotides: 6. The CDR3 extends over 15 amino acids. The CDR3 DNA sequence: TGTGCCAGTGGACCTAGCGGGAGGTTCACCGGGGAGCTGTTTTTT. It is translated as CASGPSGRFTGELFF.

The chain links TRBV7-9 to TRBJ1-3; no firm D call. Trimming pared 3 bases from V and 4 bases from J, leaving 4 bases between. Germline CDR1 and CDR2: SEHNR and FQNEAQ (reference sequence). The CDR3 extends over 12 amino acids. The CDR3 DNA follows: TGTGCCAGCAGCTTTATCGGAAACACCATATATTTT. It encodes CASSFIGNTIYF.

The CDR3 loop reads CASSLASGVDTQYF. For the CDR3, the DNA is TGCGCCAGCAGCTTGGCTAGCGGGGTGGATACGCAGTATTTT. The rearrangement links TRBV5-1 to TRBJ2-3; the match to TRBD2 covers 9 bases. This CDR3 comprises 14 residues. Trimming took 0 bases from V and 6 from J; bases not matched to a gene: 2. The germline gives CDR1 SGHRS, CDR2 YFSETQ.

The gene calls are TRBV28 and TRBJ2-4; D possibly corresponds to TRBD1 (5 bases). Germline loops: CDR1 MDHEN, CDR2 SYDVKM. The length of the CDR3 is 16 residues. V was clipped by 2 bases and J by 3 bases, with 14 bases between them. CDR3 sequence reads: CASSLDAQGFKNIQYF. The CDR3 DNA sequence: TGTGCCAGCAGTTTAGACGCTCAGGGCTTCAAAAACATTCAGTACTTC.

This clone was found a few times. The chain has TRBV19 and TRBJ1-2; perhaps TRBD1 as D (5 bases). The germline V gene has CDR1 LNHDA and CDR2 SQIVND (reference sequence). Trimming left V 6 bases short and J 0 bases short, with 17 bases between. This CDR3 has 16 residues. CDR3 sequence: CASSHGRGSANYGYTF. The DNA of the CDR3 is TGTGCCAGTAGCCACGGGAGGGGTTCGGCTAACTATGGCTACACCTTC. The full variable domain, with the rest looked up from reference TRBV19 and TRBJ1-2, is DGGITQSPKYLFRKEGQNVTLSCEQNLNHDAMYWYRQDPGQGLRLIYYSQIVNDFQKGDIAEGYSVSREKKESFPLTVTSAQKNPTAFYLCASSHGRGSANYGYTFGSGTRLTVV.

This sequence joins TRBV5-1 and TRBJ1-2; 10 bases align to TRBD1. Germline assignment: CDR1 SGHRS and CDR2 YFSETQ. Trimming took 4 bases from V and 2 from J; bases not matched to a gene: 5. The CDR3 sequence is 15 residues long. The CDR3 coding sequence is TGCGCCAGCAGCCCGCCGGGACAGGGGAACTATGGCTACACCTTC. Protein product: CASSPPGQGNYGYTF. The whole variable domain, remainder taken from reference TRBV5-1 and TRBJ1-2, is KAGVTQTPRYLIKTRGQQVTLSCSPISGHRSVSWYQQTPGQGLQFLFEYFSETQRNKGNFPGRFSGRQFSNSRSEMNVSTLELGDSALYLCASSPPGQGNYGYTFGSGTRLTVV.

This rearrangement joins TRBV12-2 to TRBJ1-4. TRBV12-2 is a recognized pseudogene. The CDR3 length is 14 residues. The CDR3 here is CASRTTSVGEKLFF. The DNA for the CDR3 is TGTGCAAGTCGCACTACATCTGTTGGGGAAAAACTGTTTTTT.

The chain joins TRBV5-1 to TRBJ1-4; no reliable D call. The CDR3 has 14 amino acids. CDR1 and CDR2 (germline): SGHRS, YFSETQ. The germline V and J ends were trimmed by 5 bases and 7 bases, with 15 bases remaining between them. The CDR3 protein is CASSPRGGSEKLFF. DNA for the CDR3: TGCGCCAGCAGTCCACGGGGTGGGAGTGAAAAACTGTTTTTT.

The chain uses TRBV29-1 and TRBJ2-7, with a possible D match to TRBD1 (6 bases). This CDR3 region has 14 residues. Germline loops: CDR1 SQVTM, CDR2 ANQGSEA. V dropped 6 bases and J dropped 4 bases, with 19 bases sitting between them. The DNA of the CDR3 is TGCAGCGTAGCCGTCGGAAACAGGGAATACGAGCAGTACTTC. Protein product: CSVAVGNREYEQYF.

CDR3 protein: CASSRGGTVSYEQYF. The CDR3 nucleotides read TGTGCCAGTAGTAGGGGAGGGACTGTCTCCTACGAGCAGTACTTC. V is TRBV19 and J is TRBJ2-7; TRBD2 agrees at 7 bases. Losses at the gene ends were 4 bases for V and 0 bases for J; bases not matched to a gene: 6. The CDR3 spans 15 residues. The germline V gene has CDR1 LNHDA and CDR2 SQIVND (reference sequence). The variable domain in full, completed from reference TRBV19 and TRBJ2-7, reads DGGITQSPKYLFRKEGQNVTLSCEQNLNHDAMYWYRQDPGQGLRLIYYSQIVNDFQKGDIAEGYSVSREKKESFPLTVTSAQKNPTAFYLCASSRGGTVSYEQYFGPGTRLTVT.